This T cell receptor beta chain was sequenced during a study of OX40 agonist ivuxolimab in advanced cancers. Broader study findings: At 0.1 to 3.0 mg/kg and by week 6, clonal expansion occurred in CD4+ and CD8+ blood T cells. Expanded clones were, on average, more numerous among CD8+ T cells than CD4+. Low normalized clonal expansion also occurred in some nonresponding patients.

Generated by immunoSEQ multiplex PCR, the TCRdb table keeps only in-frame clones and is missing some. The sample lists 25,000 to 30,000 clones, about 86% occurring once. This clone has a single count. The antigen is not known. The receptor comes from an adult with an advanced solid tumor such as melanoma, head and neck, liver or kidney cancer. The sequencing used CD4+ or CD8+ T cells sorted from blood, collected in a trial of the OX40 agonist ivuxolimab.

The CDR3 region has the DNA TGTGCCAGCAGCTCCGACAGCCGCAATGAGCAGTTCTTC. It encodes CASSSDSRNEQFF. The V and J genes are TRBV5-6 and TRBJ2-1; D perhaps matches TRBD1 (5 bases). The CDR3 runs to 13 residues. V was pared by 3 bases and J by 6 bases, with 10 bases between. CDR1 and CDR2 from the germline V gene are SGHDT and YYEEEE.